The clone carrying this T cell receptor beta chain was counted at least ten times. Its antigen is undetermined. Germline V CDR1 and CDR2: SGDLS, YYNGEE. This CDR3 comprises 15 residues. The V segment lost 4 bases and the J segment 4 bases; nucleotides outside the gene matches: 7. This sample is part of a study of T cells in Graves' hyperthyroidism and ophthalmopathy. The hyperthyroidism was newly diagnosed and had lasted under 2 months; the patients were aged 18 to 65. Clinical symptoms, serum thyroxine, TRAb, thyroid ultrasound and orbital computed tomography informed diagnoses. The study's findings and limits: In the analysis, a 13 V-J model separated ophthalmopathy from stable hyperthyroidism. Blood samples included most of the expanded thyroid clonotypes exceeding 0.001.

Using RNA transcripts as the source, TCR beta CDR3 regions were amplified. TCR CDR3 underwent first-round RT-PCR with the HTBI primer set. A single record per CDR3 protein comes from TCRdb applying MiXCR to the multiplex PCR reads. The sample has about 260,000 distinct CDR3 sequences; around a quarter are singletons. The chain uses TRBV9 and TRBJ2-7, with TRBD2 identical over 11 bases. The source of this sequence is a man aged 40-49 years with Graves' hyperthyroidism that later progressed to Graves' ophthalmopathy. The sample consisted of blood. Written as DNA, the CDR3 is TGTGCCAGCAGCCCGGGGACTAGCGGATTTTACGAGCAGTACTTC. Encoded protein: CASSPGTSGFYEQYF.